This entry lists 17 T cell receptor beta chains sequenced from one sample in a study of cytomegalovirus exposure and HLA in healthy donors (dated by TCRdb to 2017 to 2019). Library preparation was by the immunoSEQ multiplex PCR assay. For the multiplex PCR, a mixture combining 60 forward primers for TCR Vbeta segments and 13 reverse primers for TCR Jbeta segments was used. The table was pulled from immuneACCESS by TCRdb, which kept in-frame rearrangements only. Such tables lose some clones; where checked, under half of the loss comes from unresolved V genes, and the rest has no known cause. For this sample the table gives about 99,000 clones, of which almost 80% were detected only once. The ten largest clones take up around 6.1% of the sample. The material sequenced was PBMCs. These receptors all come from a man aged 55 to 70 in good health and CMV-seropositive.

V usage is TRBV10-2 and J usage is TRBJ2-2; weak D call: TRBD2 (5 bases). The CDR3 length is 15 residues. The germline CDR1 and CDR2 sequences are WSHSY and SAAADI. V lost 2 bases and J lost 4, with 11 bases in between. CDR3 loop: CASSEVAGRTGELFF. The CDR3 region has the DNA TGCGCCAGCAGTGAGGTCGCGGGTCGCACCGGGGAGCTGTTTTTT.

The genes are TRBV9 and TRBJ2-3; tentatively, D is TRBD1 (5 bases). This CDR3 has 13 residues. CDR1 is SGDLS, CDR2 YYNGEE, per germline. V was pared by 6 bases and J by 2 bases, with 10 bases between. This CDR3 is CASTTGLTDTQYF. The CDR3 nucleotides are TGTGCCAGCACCACAGGCCTCACAGATACGCAGTATTTT.

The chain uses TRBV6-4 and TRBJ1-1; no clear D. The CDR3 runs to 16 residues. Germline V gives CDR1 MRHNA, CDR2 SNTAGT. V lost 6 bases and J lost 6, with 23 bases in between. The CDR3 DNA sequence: TGTGCCAGCAGCCCCAATCCCGACATCTGGGTTTCTGAAGCTTTCTTT. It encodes CASSPNPDIWVSEAFF.

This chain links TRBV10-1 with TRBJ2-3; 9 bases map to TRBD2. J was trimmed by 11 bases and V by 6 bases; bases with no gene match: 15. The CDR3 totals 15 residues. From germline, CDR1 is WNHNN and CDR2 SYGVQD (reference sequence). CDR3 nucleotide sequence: TGCGCCAGCAGCCCGAGGGGAGCGGGGGGCTTGGGGCAGTATTTT. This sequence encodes CASSPRGAGGLGQYF.

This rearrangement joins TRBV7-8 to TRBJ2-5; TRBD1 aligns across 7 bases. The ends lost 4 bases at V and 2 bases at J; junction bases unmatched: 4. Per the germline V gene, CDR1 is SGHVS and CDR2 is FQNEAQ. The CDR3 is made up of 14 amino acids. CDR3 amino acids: CASSYRDRQETQYF. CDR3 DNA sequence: TGTGCCAGCAGCTACCGGGACAGACAAGAGACCCAGTACTTC.

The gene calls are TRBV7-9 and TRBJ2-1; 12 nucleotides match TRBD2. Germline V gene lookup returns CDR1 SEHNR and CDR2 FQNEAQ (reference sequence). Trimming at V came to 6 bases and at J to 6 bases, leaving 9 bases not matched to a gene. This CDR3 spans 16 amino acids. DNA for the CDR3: TGTGCCAGCAGTACCTCCTCGGGACTAGCGGGCAATGAGCAGTTCTTC. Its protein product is CASSTSSGLAGNEQFF.

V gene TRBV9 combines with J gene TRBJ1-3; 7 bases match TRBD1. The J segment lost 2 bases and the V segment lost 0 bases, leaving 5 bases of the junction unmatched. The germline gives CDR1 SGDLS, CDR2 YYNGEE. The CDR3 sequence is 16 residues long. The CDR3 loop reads CASSVASGGPGNTIYF. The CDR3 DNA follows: TGTGCCAGCAGCGTAGCGTCAGGGGGTCCTGGAAACACCATATATTTT. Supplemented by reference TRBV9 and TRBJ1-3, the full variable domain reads DSGVTQTPKHLITATGQRVTLRCSPRSGDLSVYWYQQSLDQGLQFLIQYYNGEERAKGNILERFSAQQFPDLHSELNLSSLELGDSALYFCASSVASGGPGNTIYFGEGSWLTVV.

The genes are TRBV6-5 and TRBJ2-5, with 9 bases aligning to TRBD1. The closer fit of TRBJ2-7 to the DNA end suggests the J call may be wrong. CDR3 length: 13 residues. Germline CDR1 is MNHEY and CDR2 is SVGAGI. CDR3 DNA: TGTGCCAGCAGCCCGGGACAGGGCAACGAGCAGTACTTC. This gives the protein CASSPGQGNEQYF.

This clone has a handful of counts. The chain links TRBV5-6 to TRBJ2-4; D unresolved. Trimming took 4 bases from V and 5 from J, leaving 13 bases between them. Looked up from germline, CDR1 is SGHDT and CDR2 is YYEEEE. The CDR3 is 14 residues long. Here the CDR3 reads CASSLDPTQNIQYF. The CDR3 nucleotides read TGTGCCAGCAGCCTTGATCCGACACAAAACATTCAGTACTTC. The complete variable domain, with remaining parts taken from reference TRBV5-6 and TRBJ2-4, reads DAGVTQSPTHLIKTRGQQVTLRCSPKSGHDTVSWYQQALGQGPQFIFQYYEEEERQRGNFPDRFSGHQFPNYSSELNVNALLLGDSALYLCASSLDPTQNIQYFGAGTRLSVL.

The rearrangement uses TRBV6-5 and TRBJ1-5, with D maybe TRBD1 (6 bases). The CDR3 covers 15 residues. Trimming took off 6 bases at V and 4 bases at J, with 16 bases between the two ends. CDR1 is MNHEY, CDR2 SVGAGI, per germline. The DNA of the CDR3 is TGTGCCAGCAGAGAATGGGGCCAGGGGAATCAGCCCCAGCATTTT. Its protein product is CASREWGQGNQPQHF.

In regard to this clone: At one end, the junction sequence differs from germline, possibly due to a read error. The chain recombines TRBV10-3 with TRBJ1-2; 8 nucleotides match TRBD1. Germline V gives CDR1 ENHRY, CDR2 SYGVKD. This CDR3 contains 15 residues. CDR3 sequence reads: CAIRESGGFGYGYTF. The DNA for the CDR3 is TGTGCCATCCGTGAGTCAGGGGGCTTCGGGTATGGCTACACCTTC.

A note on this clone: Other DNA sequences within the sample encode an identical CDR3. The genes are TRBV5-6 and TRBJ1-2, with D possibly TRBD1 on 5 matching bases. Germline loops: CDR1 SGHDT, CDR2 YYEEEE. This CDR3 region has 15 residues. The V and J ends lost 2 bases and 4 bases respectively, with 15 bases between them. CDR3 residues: CASSFPGQGLYGYTF. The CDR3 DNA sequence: TGTGCCAGCAGCTTTCCGGGGCAGGGACTCTATGGCTACACCTTC.

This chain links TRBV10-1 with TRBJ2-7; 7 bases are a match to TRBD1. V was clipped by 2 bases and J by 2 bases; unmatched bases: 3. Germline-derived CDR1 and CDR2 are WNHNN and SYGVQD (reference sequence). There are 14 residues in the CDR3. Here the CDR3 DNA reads TGCGCCAGCAGTGAGAACAGGGGCCCCTACGAGCAGTACTTC. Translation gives CASSENRGPYEQYF.

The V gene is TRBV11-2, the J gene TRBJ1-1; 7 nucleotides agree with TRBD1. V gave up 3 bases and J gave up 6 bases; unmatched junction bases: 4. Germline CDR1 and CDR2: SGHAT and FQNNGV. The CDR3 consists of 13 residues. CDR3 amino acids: CASSLRTGAEAFF. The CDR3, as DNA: TGTGCCAGCAGCTTGAGAACAGGGGCTGAAGCTTTCTTT.

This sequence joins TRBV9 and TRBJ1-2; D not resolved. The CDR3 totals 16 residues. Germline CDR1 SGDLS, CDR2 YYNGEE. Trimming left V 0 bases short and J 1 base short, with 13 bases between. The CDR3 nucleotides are TGTGCCAGCAGCGTAGCCGCTTATGGGCATAACTATGGCTACACCTTC. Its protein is CASSVAAYGHNYGYTF. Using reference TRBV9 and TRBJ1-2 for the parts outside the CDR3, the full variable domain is DSGVTQTPKHLITATGQRVTLRCSPRSGDLSVYWYQQSLDQGLQFLIQYYNGEERAKGNILERFSAQQFPDLHSELNLSSLELGDSALYFCASSVAAYGHNYGYTFGSGTRLTVV.

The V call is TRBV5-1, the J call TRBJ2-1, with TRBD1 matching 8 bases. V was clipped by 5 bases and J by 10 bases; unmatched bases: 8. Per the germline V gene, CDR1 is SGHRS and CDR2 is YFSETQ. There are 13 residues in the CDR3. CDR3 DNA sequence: TGCGCCAGCAGACAGGGGGGCGACGCCGAGCAGTTCTTC. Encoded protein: CASRQGGDAEQFF.

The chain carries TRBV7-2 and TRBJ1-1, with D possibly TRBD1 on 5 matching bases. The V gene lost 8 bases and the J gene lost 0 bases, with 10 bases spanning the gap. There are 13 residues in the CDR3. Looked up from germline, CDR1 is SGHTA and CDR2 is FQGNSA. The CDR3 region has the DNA TGTGCCAGCGTATTGGGGCTGAACACTGAAGCTTTCTTT. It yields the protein CASVLGLNTEAFF.